This T cell receptor beta chain was recorded in a study of T cells in Graves' hyperthyroidism and ophthalmopathy. General study findings and limits: The model's output predicted ophthalmopathy at a median of 6.5 months prior to onset.

A patient was excluded if there was uncontrolled infection, other autoimmune disease, pregnancy or lactation. This clonotype was detected only a few times. Its specificity is not known. The final CDR3 position lacks the conserved phenylalanine or tryptophan, pointing to a likely read error. Amplification of TCR beta CDR3 regions used RNA as the template. When the TCR CDR3 underwent first-round RT-PCR, the HTBI primer set was used. TCRdb analysed the multiplex PCR reads with MiXCR anew, one entry per CDR3 protein. The table shows about 610,000 distinct CDR3 sequences, with roughly 14% occurring only once. There are 13 residues in the CDR3. Per the germline V gene, CDR1 is GTSNPN and CDR2 is SVGIG (reference sequence). V dropped 4 bases and J dropped 1 base, with 11 bases sitting between them.

This receptor was taken from a woman between 40 and 50 years old with Graves' ophthalmopathy. The chain couples TRBV30 to TRBJ2-7, with D unresolved. The sequenced sample was blood. CDR3 sequence: CAWTRLGSYEQYL. The DNA for the CDR3 is TGTGCCTGGACGCGCCTAGGTTCCTACGAGCAGTACCTC.